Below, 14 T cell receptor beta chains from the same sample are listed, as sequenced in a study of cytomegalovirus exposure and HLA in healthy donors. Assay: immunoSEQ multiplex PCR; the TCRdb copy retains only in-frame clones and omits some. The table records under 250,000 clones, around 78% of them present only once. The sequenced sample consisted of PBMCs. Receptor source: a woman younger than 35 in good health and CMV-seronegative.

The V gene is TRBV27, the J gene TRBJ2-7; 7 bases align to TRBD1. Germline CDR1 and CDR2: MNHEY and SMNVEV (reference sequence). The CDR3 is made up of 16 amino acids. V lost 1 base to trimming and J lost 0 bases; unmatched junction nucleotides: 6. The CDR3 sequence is CASSLYGTASSYEQYF. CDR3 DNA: TGTGCCAGCAGTTTATATGGGACAGCAAGCTCCTACGAGCAGTACTTC.

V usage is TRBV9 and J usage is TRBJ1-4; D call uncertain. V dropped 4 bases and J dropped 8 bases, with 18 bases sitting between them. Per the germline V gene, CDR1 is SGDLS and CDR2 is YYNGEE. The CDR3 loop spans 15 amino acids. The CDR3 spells CASSNTRGSQEKLFF. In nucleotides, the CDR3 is TGTGCCAGCAGCAACACTCGCGGCAGCCAAGAAAAACTGTTTTTT.

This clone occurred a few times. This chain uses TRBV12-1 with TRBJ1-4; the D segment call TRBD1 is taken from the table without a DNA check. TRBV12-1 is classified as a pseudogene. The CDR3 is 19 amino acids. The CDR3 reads CASPRWDHETGGAQVKLFF. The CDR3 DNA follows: TGTGCCAGTCCCCGGTGGGATCACGAAACAGGGGGCGCTCAGGTAAAACTGTTTTTT.

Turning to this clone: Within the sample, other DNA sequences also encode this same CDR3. CDR3 amino acids: CASSADRGQETQYF. The CDR3 nucleotides are TGTGCCAGCAGTGCAGACAGGGGACAAGAGACCCAGTACTTC. V is TRBV2 and J is TRBJ2-5; 8 bases map to TRBD1. The CDR3 loop spans 14 amino acids. Unmatched junction bases numbered 3, after V lost 4 bases and J lost 2 bases. Germline CDR1 is SNHLY and CDR2 is FYNNEI.

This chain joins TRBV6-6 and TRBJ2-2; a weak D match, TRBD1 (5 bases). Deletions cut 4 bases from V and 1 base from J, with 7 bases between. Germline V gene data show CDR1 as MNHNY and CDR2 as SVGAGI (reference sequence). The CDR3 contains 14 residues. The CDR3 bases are TGTGCCAGCAGTTCAGACAGGAACACCGGGGAGCTGTTTTTT. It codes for CASSSDRNTGELFF.

The CDR3 coding sequence is TGTGCCAGCAGTGAAGCGCTTGGCGGGAGCTCCTACAATGAGCAGTTCTTC. Residues: CASSEALGGSSYNEQFF. The chain joins TRBV6-1 to TRBJ2-1; 7 bases align to TRBD2. V lost 0 bases, J lost 0 bases, and 5 bases stayed unmatched. Looked up from germline, CDR1 is MNHNS and CDR2 is SASEGT. CDR3 size: 17 residues.

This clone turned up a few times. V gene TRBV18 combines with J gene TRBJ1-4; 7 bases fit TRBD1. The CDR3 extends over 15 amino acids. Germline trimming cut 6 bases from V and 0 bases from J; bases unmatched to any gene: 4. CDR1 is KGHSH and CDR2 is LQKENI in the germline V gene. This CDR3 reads CASSEQGSTNEKLFF. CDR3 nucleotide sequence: TGTGCCAGCTCGGAACAGGGGTCAACTAATGAAAAACTGTTTTTT. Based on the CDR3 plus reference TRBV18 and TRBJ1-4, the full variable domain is NAGVMQNPRHLVRRRGQEARLRCSPMKGHSHVYWYRQLPEEGLKFMVYLQKENIIDESGMPKERFSAEFPKEGPSILRIQQVVRGDSAAYFCASSEQGSTNEKLFFGSGTQLSVL.

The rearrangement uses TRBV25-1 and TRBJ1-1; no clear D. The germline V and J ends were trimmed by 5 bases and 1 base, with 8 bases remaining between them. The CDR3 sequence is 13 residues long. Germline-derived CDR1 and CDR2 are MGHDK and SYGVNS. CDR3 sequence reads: CASSWSGNTEAFF. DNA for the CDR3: TGTGCCAGCAGTTGGTCAGGGAACACTGAAGCTTTCTTT.

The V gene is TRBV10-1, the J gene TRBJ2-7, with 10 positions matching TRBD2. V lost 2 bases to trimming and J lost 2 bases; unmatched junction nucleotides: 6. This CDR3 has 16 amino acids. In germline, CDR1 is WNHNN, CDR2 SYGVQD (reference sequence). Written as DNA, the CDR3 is TGCGCCAGCAGTGAGCTAGCGGGGGACGCAACCTACGAGCAGTACTTC. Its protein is CASSELAGDATYEQYF.

The DNA of the CDR3 is TGTGCCAGCCAACTAGGGAACACCGGGGAGCTGTTTTTT. This encodes CASQLGNTGELFF. The chain links TRBV5-4 to TRBJ2-2; weak D call: TRBD2 (5 bases). This CDR3 has 13 residues. Per germline, CDR1 SGHNT and CDR2 YYREEE (reference sequence). Trimming cost V 7 bases and J 1 base, with 8 bases left between them.

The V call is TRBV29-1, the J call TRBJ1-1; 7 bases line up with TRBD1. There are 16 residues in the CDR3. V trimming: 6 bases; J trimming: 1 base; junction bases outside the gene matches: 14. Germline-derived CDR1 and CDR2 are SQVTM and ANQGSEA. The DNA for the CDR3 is TGCAGCGTAGATGAGAGGGATTGGACAGGGAACACTGAAGCTTTCTTT. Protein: CSVDERDWTGNTEAFF.

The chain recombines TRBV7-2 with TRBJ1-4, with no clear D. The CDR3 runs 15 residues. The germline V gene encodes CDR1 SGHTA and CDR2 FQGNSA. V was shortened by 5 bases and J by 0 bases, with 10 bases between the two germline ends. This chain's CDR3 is CASSKQSATNEKLFF. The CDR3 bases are TGTGCCAGCAGCAAACAGAGTGCAACTAATGAAAAACTGTTTTTT.

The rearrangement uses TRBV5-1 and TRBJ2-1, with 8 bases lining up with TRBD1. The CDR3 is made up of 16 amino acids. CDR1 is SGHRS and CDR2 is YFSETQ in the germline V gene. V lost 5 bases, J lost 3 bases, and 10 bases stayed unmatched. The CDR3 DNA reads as TGCGCCAGCAGGGCCGGGACAGGATTAATCTACAATGAGCAGTTCTTC. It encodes CASRAGTGLIYNEQFF.

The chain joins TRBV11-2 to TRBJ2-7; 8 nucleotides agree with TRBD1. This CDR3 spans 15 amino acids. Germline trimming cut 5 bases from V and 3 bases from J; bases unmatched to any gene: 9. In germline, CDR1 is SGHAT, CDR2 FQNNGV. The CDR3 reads CASSRSRGTGYEQYF. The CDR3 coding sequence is TGTGCCAGCAGCCGTTCCCGTGGGACAGGCTACGAGCAGTACTTC.